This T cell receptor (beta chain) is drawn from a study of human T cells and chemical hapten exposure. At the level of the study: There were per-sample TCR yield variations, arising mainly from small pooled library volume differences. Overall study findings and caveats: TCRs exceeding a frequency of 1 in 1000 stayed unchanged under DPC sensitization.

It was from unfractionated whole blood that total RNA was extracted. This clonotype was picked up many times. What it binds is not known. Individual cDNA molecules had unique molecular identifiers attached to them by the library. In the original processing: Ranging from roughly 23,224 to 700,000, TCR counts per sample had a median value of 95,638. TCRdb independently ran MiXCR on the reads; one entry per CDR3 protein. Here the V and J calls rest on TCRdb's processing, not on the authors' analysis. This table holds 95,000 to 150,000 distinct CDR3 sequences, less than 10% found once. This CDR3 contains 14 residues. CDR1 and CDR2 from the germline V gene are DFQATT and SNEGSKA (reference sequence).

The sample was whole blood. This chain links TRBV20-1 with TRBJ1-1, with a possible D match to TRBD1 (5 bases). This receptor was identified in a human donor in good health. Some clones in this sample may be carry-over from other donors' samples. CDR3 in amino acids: CRAPQALGTTEAFF. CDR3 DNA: TGCAGGGCCCCACAGGCGCTAGGGACCACTGAAGCTTTCTTT.